Below are 22 T cell receptor beta chains sequenced from a single sample in a study of immune heterogeneity within non-small cell lung tumors. For each sample, template was 600 ng of bulk tumor genomic DNA. Surgery yielded several widely spaced biopsies per primary tumor. Patients underwent curative surgery for non-small cell lung cancer (untreated and newly diagnosed). Multiplex PCR amplified TCR beta CDR3 with 32 V and 13 J primers. From the multiplex PCR reads, TCRdb called clonotypes with MiXCR, one entry per CDR3 protein. Altogether roughly 4,100 distinct CDR3 sequences are present, roughly 27% being singletons, with the ten largest covering 10% to 15%. The sequencing input was lung tumor tissue. The receptors here all came from a man between 60 and 75 years old with non-small cell lung cancer.

The chain links TRBV5-4 to TRBJ1-1; unclear D gene. The CDR3 contains 16 residues. V was trimmed by 0 bases and J by 4 bases, leaving 16 bases between them. Germline V gives CDR1 SGHNT, CDR2 YYREEE (reference sequence). CDR3 sequence: CASSLGRVSAATEAFF. The DNA for the CDR3 is TGTGCCAGCAGCTTGGGTCGGGTTTCGGCGGCCACTGAAGCTTTCTTT.

Within the sample, this clonotype is large (0.1 to 1%). This chain links TRBV6-4 with TRBJ2-3; no firm D call. V lost 6 bases and J 0 bases, leaving 10 bases between the germline ends. The CDR3 length is 14 residues. Germline V gives CDR1 MRHNA, CDR2 SNTAGT. CDR3: CASRQNPSTDTQYF. In DNA form, the CDR3 reads TGTGCCAGCAGACAGAATCCTAGCACAGATACGCAGTATTTT.

CDR3 coding DNA: TGTGCCAGCAGGGCAAGAAACACCATATATTTT. It yields the protein CASRARNTIYF. The rearrangement uses TRBV6-2 or TRBV6-3 and TRBJ1-3; D is undetermined. V was cut by 6 bases and J by 5 bases, with 5 bases left in between. The CDR3 covers 11 residues. Per germline, CDR1 MNHEY and CDR2 SVGEGT.

In regard to this clonotype: A read error may account for a junction end that differs from germline. The gene calls are TRBV7-2 and TRBJ1-4; D perhaps matches TRBD1 (5 bases). The CDR3 is made up of 16 amino acids. Per the germline V gene, CDR1 is SGHTA and CDR2 is FQGNSA. The CDR3 sequence is CASSLDGSGTGEKLLF. CDR3 coding DNA: TGTGCCAGCAGCTTAGACGGTTCGGGGACCGGGGAAAAACTGCTTTTT.

V gene TRBV4-1 combines with J gene TRBJ2-3; no definite D call. The CDR3 is 16 residues long. Germline values: CDR1 MGHRA, CDR2 YSYEKL. V gave up 1 base and J gave up 5 bases, with 16 bases separating them. The CDR3 coding sequence is TGCGCCAGCAGCCAAGTCCCGGCAGGTGAATTAGATACGCAGTATTTT. Translated: CASSQVPAGELDTQYF.

The J gene is TRBJ2-2, the V gene TRBV7-3; D is possibly TRBD1 (5 bases). The V gene's germline CDR1 is SGHTA and CDR2 FQGTGA. The germline V and J ends were trimmed by 11 bases and 6 bases, with 13 bases remaining between them. This CDR3 has 12 amino acids. CDR3 in amino acids: CADSSPPGELFF. In nucleotides, the CDR3 is TGTGCCGACAGCTCCCCTCCCGGGGAGCTGTTTTTT.

This rearrangement joins TRBV20-1 to TRBJ1-1; D remains unclear. Germline lookup yields CDR1 DFQATT and CDR2 SNEGSKA (reference sequence). The CDR3 has 12 amino acids. V lost 0 bases and J 8 bases, leaving 10 bases between the germline ends. CDR3 DNA sequence: TGCAGTGCTAGAGATAATCGCGGGGAAGCTTTCTTT. Translation gives CSARDNRGEAFF.

V and J are TRBV27 and TRBJ2-7, with D uncertain. V was trimmed by 2 bases and J by 1 base, leaving 6 bases between them. This CDR3 contains 13 residues. Germline lookup yields CDR1 MNHEY and CDR2 SMNVEV (reference sequence). For the CDR3, the DNA is TGTGCCAGCAGTTTAACCAGTTCCTACGAGCAGTACTTC. Translation gives CASSLTSSYEQYF.

Comments on this clonotype: An end of the junction differs from the germline gene, which may be a read error. V is TRBV18 and J is TRBJ2-1, with 9 bases fitting TRBD2. The CDR3 covers 18 residues. CDR1 and CDR2 (germline): KGHSH, LQKENI. The CDR3 protein is CANSPWDISGSAYNEQFF. DNA for the CDR3: TGTGCCAACTCACCATGGGACATTAGCGGGAGTGCGTACAATGAGCAGTTCTTC.

Relative to its sample, this clonotype is medium-sized. The chain joins TRBV12-3 or TRBV12-4 to TRBJ2-6, with 9 bases lining up with TRBD1. Trimming at V came to 5 bases and at J to 0 bases, leaving 8 bases not matched to a gene. The CDR3 has 18 amino acids. In DNA form, the CDR3 reads TGTGCCAGCAGTAGGACAGGGGACTCCCCCTCTGGGGCCAACGTCCTGACTTTC. This gives the protein CASSRTGDSPSGANVLTF.

Within the sample, this clonotype is medium-sized. The chain employs TRBV11-3 and TRBJ2-1; 11 positions agree with TRBD2. The germline CDR1 and CDR2 sequences are SGHNT and YENEEA. Trimming at V came to 7 bases and at J to 0 bases, leaving 11 bases not matched to a gene. The CDR3 is 18 residues long. DNA for the CDR3: TGTGCCAGCACTGGCACTAGCGGGAGTCGAAGCTCCTACAATGAGCAGTTCTTC. Its protein is CASTGTSGSRSSYNEQFF.

This clonotype is medium-sized by share. The chain employs TRBV7-2 and TRBJ2-7; tentative D call: TRBD2 (6 bases). The CDR3 covers 15 residues. V was shortened by 1 base and J by 1 base, with 11 bases between the two germline ends. Germline lookup yields CDR1 SGHTA and CDR2 FQGNSA. The CDR3 DNA reads as TGTGCCAGCAGCTTAGGGTCTAGCGAATCCTACGAGCAGTACTTC. Amino acid sequence: CASSLGSSESYEQYF.

In its sample, this clonotype ranks as medium-sized. V gene TRBV19 combines with J gene TRBJ2-1, with D possibly matching TRBD1 (5 bases). The CDR3 loop spans 15 amino acids. The germline gives CDR1 LNHDA, CDR2 SQIVND (reference sequence). Deletions cut 1 base from V and 6 bases from J, with 13 bases between. The CDR3 DNA reads TGTGCCAGTAGTATAGGGGGCAGAAAAGGCAATGAGCAGTTCTTC. Translated: CASSIGGRKGNEQFF. The variable domain in full, completed from reference TRBV19 and TRBJ2-1, reads DGGITQSPKYLFRKEGQNVTLSCEQNLNHDAMYWYRQDPGQGLRLIYYSQIVNDFQKGDIAEGYSVSREKKESFPLTVTSAQKNPTAFYLCASSIGGRKGNEQFFGPGTRLTVL.

In this sample, this clonotype is medium-sized. V gene TRBV30 combines with J gene TRBJ2-7; 7 nucleotides agree with TRBD2. The V gene's germline CDR1 is GTSNPN and CDR2 SVGIG (reference sequence). The CDR3 contains 13 residues. V gave up 1 base and J gave up 4 bases; unmatched junction bases: 4. DNA of the CDR3: TGTGCCTGGAGTGGCGGGAGAGGTTACGAGCAGTACTTC. Translation gives CAWSGGRGYEQYF. Full variable domain (remainder filled in from reference TRBV30 and TRBJ2-7): SQTIHQWPATLVQPVGSPLSLECTVEGTSNPNLYWYRQAAGRGLQLLFYSVGIGQISSEVPQNLSASRPQDRQFILSSKKLLLSDSGFYLCAWSGGRGYEQYFGPGTRLTVT.

This clonotype was detected a few times. J is TRBJ2-1 and V is TRBV5-1; 7 bases line up with TRBD2. V dropped 0 bases and J dropped 7; count of bases not matched to a gene: 4. CDR3 size: 14 residues. Germline-derived CDR1 and CDR2 are SGHRS and YFSETQ. CDR3 DNA: TGCGCCAGCAGCTTGGCCGGGAGGCTGAATGAGCAGTTCTTC. It encodes CASSLAGRLNEQFF.

By share, this clonotype ranks as medium-sized (0.01 to 0.1%). In DNA form, the CDR3 reads TGTGCCAGCAGCCAAAAACCGACAGGGCTCCCTGAAGCTTTCTTT. Translating gives CASSQKPTGLPEAFF. The V and J genes are TRBV3-1 and TRBJ1-1; 7 bases match TRBD1. Germline CDR1 and CDR2: LGHDT and YNNKEL (reference sequence). CDR3 length: 15 residues. Trimming took 2 bases from V and 6 from J; bases not matched to a gene: 9.

V is TRBV18 and J is TRBJ1-2; D remains ambiguous. The V and J ends lost 3 bases and 3 bases respectively, with 17 bases between them. From germline, CDR1 is KGHSH and CDR2 LQKENI. This CDR3 has 16 residues. CDR3 nucleotides: TGTGCCAGCTCACCTCCCACAGCGACCACATACTATGGCTACACCTTC. As protein: CASSPPTATTYYGYTF.

Comments on this clonotype: Possible read error: a much larger clone is one base away. The chain recombines TRBV12-3 or TRBV12-4 with TRBJ1-2; D remains ambiguous. With 7 bases removed from V and 8 bases from J, the gap between germline ends came to 23 bases. The CDR3 extends over 15 amino acids. DNA for the CDR3: TGTGCCAGCACTCCCGTGGCAGGAAAATATGGCGGCTACACCTTC. Residues: CASTPVAGKYGGYTF.

This clonotype is medium-sized. The chain couples TRBV12-3 or TRBV12-4 to TRBJ1-1; D is ambiguous. Trimming pared 2 bases from V and 2 bases from J, leaving 9 bases between. This CDR3 has 14 amino acids. This CDR3 is CASSLLLGNTEAFF. The CDR3 DNA reads as TGTGCCAGCAGTTTATTGCTCGGTAACACTGAAGCTTTCTTT.

This clonotype rates as large. CDR3 protein: CSAEGLAGDEQYF. The CDR3 DNA is TGCAGTGCTGAAGGACTAGCGGGAGACGAGCAGTACTTC. The gene calls are TRBV20-1 and TRBJ2-7; TRBD2 matches at 13 bases. The germline CDR1 and CDR2 sequences are DFQATT and SNEGSKA (reference sequence). After removal of 5 bases from V and 5 bases from J, the junction contained 3 bases not matched to a gene. The CDR3 is 13 amino acids.

This clonotype was recorded a few times. The rearrangement joins TRBV9 to TRBJ1-5; maybe TRBD1 (6 bases). The CDR3 runs 16 residues. The germline V gene has CDR1 SGDLS and CDR2 YYNGEE. The germline V and J ends were trimmed by 7 bases and 0 bases, with 17 bases remaining between them. CDR3 nucleotide sequence: TGTGCCAGCGGACCGGGACACATTCCTAGCAATCAGCCCCAGCATTTT. Amino acid sequence: CASGPGHIPSNQPQHF. Variable domain in full (rest from reference TRBV9 and TRBJ1-5): DSGVTQTPKHLITATGQRVTLRCSPRSGDLSVYWYQQSLDQGLQFLIQYYNGEERAKGNILERFSAQQFPDLHSELNLSSLELGDSALYFCASGPGHIPSNQPQHFGDGTRLSIL.

The rearrangement joins TRBV10-3 to TRBJ2-1; the D is unclear. V lost 2 bases and J lost 3, with 11 bases in between. Per the germline V gene, CDR1 is ENHRY and CDR2 is SYGVKD. CDR3 length equals 15 residues. CDR3 sequence (DNA): TGTGCCATCAGTGAGGGCTTTCGGAGCTACAATGAGCAGTTCTTC. Translating gives CAISEGFRSYNEQFF.